This TCR beta chain derives from a study of vaccination and CD4 T cells after COVID-19. On the study more broadly: Once diagnosed, patients had post-COVID samples drawn a median roughly 110 days later (range 35 to 161).

The CDR3 totals 14 residues. V was clipped by 7 bases and J by 2 bases, with 12 bases between them. Germline values: CDR1 MNHEY, CDR2 SVGEGT. The Oncomine TCR Beta short-read assay sequenced DNA from cultured CD4+ T cells. Each CDR3 protein gets one entry after TCRdb re-called the PCR reads with MiXCR. The sample contains 6,000 or so distinct CDR3 sequences, 65% to 70% of which appear only once. With regard to this clonotype: The target antigen is unknown.

Treatment defined: roughly 11-day PBMC culture with coronavirus spike peptide pools or control peptides (ViraFEST assay). Input material: CD4+ T cells from blood, cultured in vitro. This clonotype originated in a human donor who had recovered from COVID-19. The chain joins TRBV6-2 or TRBV6-3 to TRBJ1-5; D call uncertain. As DNA, the CDR3 is TGTGCCAGCACCCCCGAGAGGGGCAATCAGCCCCAGCATTTT. Translation gives CASTPERGNQPQHF.